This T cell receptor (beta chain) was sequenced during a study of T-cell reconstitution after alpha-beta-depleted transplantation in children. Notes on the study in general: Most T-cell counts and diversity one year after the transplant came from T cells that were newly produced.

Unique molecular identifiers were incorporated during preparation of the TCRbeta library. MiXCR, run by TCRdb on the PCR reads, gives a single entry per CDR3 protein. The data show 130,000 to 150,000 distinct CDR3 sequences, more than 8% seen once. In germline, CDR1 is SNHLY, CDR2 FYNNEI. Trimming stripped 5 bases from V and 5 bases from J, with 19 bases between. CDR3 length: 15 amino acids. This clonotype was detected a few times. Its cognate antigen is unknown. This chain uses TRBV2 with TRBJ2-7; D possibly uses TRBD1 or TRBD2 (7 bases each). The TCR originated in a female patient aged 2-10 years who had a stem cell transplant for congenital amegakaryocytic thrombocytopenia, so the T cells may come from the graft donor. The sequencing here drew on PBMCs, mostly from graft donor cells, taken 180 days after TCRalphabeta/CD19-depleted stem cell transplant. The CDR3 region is CASSQSGTAFDEQYF. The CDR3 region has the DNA TGTGCCAGCAGTCAAAGCGGGACAGCCTTTGACGAGCAGTACTTC.